Listed here are 10 T cell receptor beta chains from one sample, sequenced in a study of early T cells in non-severe SARS-CoV-2 infection. TCRdb analysed the 5' RACE reads with MiXCR anew, one entry per CDR3 protein. Of 53,000 or so distinct CDR3 sequences listed, around 12% are singletons. This sample comprised whole blood, obtained at baseline. Receptors were obtained from an adult who was a healthcare worker with PCR-confirmed SARS-CoV-2 infection or an uninfected control (not recorded which).

The CDR3 bases are TGTGCCAGCAGCCAACGACTAGCAGATACGCAGTATTTT. Translation: CASSQRLADTQYF. The chain recombines TRBV7-2 with TRBJ2-3; D is perhaps TRBD2 (6 bases). The CDR3 spans 13 residues. With 5 bases removed from V and 4 bases from J, the gap between germline ends came to 10 bases. Germline CDR1 and CDR2: SGHTA and FQGNSA.

This clonotype appeared a few times. This sequence joins TRBV5-1 and TRBJ2-7; 7 nucleotides line up with TRBD1. Germline lookup yields CDR1 SGHRS and CDR2 YFSETQ. The CDR3 runs to 16 residues. V shed 1 base, J shed 0 bases, and the junction held 7 bases outside the gene matches. CDR3 sequence (DNA): TGCGCCAGCAGCTTGAGCCCCGGGACAGTCTCCTACGAGCAGTACTTC. Amino acids: CASSLSPGTVSYEQYF.

The chain uses TRBV27 and TRBJ2-5, with D unresolved. Per germline, CDR1 MNHEY and CDR2 SMNVEV (reference sequence). The CDR3 covers 12 residues. Trimming shortened V by 0 bases and J by 7 bases, and 6 bases separated the two germline ends. Here the CDR3 DNA reads TGTGCCAGCAGTTTATCCAAGGGGACCCAGTACTTC. This translates into CASSLSKGTQYF.

This clonotype was counted many times. The rearrangement links TRBV12-3 or TRBV12-4 to TRBJ1-2, with 11 bases matching TRBD1. The CDR3 runs to 17 residues. V lost 6 bases to trimming and J lost 6 bases; unmatched junction nucleotides: 15. CDR3 sequence: CASSNSGQGALVNGYTF. The CDR3 region has the DNA TGTGCCAGCAGCAACTCAGGACAGGGGGCGCTCGTAAATGGCTACACCTTC.

This clonotype appeared once. As DNA, the CDR3 is TGTGCCAGCAGACCAACTAGCGGGAGGGCGTCATACGAGCAGTACTTC. Its translation is CASRPTSGRASYEQYF. V gene TRBV7-9 combines with J gene TRBJ2-7; 13 positions match TRBD2. With 6 bases clipped from V and 4 bases from J, the junction kept 9 bases outside the gene matches. The length of the CDR3 is 16 residues. CDR1 SEHNR and CDR2 FQNEAQ come from the germline V gene (reference sequence).

This clonotype has a handful of counts. The chain uses TRBV7-9 and TRBJ2-7, with 8 nucleotides matching TRBD2. The CDR3 length is 15 residues. J gave up 2 bases and V 1 base, and 4 bases lay outside the gene matches. Germline V gives CDR1 SEHNR, CDR2 FQNEAQ (reference sequence). Written as DNA, the CDR3 is TGTGCCAGCAGCTTAGTCTTAGCGGGACCCTACGAGCAGTACTTC. It translates to CASSLVLAGPYEQYF.

This clonotype showed up just a few times. This chain joins TRBV29-1 and TRBJ2-1; 10 bases fit TRBD2. CDR3 length equals 15 residues. Unmatched junction bases numbered 15, after V lost 6 bases and J lost 10 bases. The germline CDR1 and CDR2 sequences are SQVTM and ANQGSEA. The CDR3 sequence is CSVRGELAGGQEQFF. The CDR3 DNA follows: TGCAGCGTCCGGGGGGAGTTAGCGGGAGGACAAGAGCAGTTCTTC.

This clonotype was recorded at least ten times. The chain uses TRBV27 and TRBJ1-1, with a weak D call TRBD1 (5 bases). CDR3 length equals 11 residues. Per germline, CDR1 MNHEY and CDR2 SMNVEV (reference sequence). CDR3 sequence: CSARGVTEAFF. The CDR3 DNA reads as TGTTCGGCGCGGGGGGTAACTGAAGCTTTCTTT.

The V and J genes are TRBV6-6 and TRBJ2-7; D unresolved. Between the trimmed V and J ends, which lost 0 bases and 7 bases, there was a span of 13 bases. The CDR3 extends over 14 amino acids. Germline lookup yields CDR1 MNHNY and CDR2 SVGAGI (reference sequence). CDR3 sequence: CASSYSIARREQYF. The CDR3 bases are TGTGCCAGCAGTTACTCGATCGCGCGGCGGGAGCAGTACTTC.

The chain joins TRBV12-3 or TRBV12-4 to TRBJ2-7; D remains unclear. V lost 6 bases and J lost 1, with 7 bases in between. The CDR3 loop spans 12 amino acids. For the CDR3, the DNA is TGTGCCAGCAGCCTAATATCCTACGAGCAGTACTTC. It codes for CASSLISYEQYF.